This T cell receptor beta chain derives from a study of PD-1 blockade in classical Hodgkin lymphoma. The study, taken as a whole, reports: Prior to therapy, complete responders displayed diversity much like that of newly diagnosed patients. At baseline, newly diagnosed patients reportedly showed less TCR diversity than healthy donors.

A word on this clone: What it binds is not known.

Relapse after autologous stem cell transplantation occurred in every patient, and brentuximab vedotin exposure varied. Complete response, partial response or progressive disease was each patient's best response. The protocol was immunoSEQ multiplex PCR, while the TCRdb copy is restricted to in-frame clones and leaves out a portion. The top ten clones hold less than 25% of a sample with about 76,000 clones, roughly 90% of them seen once. Germline V gene data show CDR1 as MNHNS and CDR2 as SASEGT. The V and J ends lost 1 base and 0 bases respectively, with 5 bases between them. The CDR3 sequence is 14 residues long.

The chain has TRBV6-1 and TRBJ2-3; D perhaps matches TRBD2 (5 bases). The clonotype comes from a human donor with classical Hodgkin lymphoma. Source: peripheral blood mononuclear cells (PBMCs), taken at baseline. CDR3 DNA sequence: TGTGCCAGCAGTGAAGGCGGGAGCACAGATACGCAGTATTTT. Translated, it gives CASSEGGSTDTQYF.